The sequence of this T cell receptor beta chain was determined in a study of naive and memory T cell subsets. Notes on the study in general: TCR counts from RNA may reflect activation-linked expression changes. Diversity fell and Gini index rose from naive through CM, EM, EMRA. Possibly reflecting memory cells re-expressing CD45RA, a few larger clonotypes occurred in naive repertoires, especially CD8.

The beta constant-region primer was an equimolar mix of two oligonucleotides covering TRBC1 and TRBC2. Nested alpha and beta constant-region primers with the SP2 primer drove four PCR rounds on ligated cDNA. TCRdb itself ran the UMI-ligation and nested PCR reads through MiXCR, one entry per CDR3 protein. The sample has over 90,000 distinct CDR3 sequences, around 11% seen once. In its sample, this clonotype was seen many times. Its cognate antigen is unknown. The CDR3 has 13 residues. The junction had 6 bases not matched to a gene; V was cut back by 6 bases and J by 4 bases. Per germline, CDR1 MNHEY and CDR2 SVGEGT. After CD4 positive bead selection, the CD4-negative fraction gave CD8 T cells. Cells stained for CD3, CD4, CD8, CD45RA and CD27 were sorted into four subsets.

The J gene is TRBJ2-7, the V gene TRBV6-2 or TRBV6-3; 7 bases are a match to TRBD2. Source material: naive CD4+ T cells from blood. This clonotype was sampled from a human donor in good health. The CDR3 loop reads CASSREEGYEQYF. The CDR3 nucleotides are TGTGCCAGCAGCCGGGAGGAAGGGTACGAGCAGTACTTC.